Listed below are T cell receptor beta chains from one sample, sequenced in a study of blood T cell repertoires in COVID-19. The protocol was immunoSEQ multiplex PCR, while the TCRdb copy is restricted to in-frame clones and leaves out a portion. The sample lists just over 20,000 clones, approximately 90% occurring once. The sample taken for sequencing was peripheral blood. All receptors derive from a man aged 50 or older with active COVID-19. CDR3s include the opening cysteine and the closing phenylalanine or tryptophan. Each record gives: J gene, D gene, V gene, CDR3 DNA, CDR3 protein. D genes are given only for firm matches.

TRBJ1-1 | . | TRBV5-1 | TGCGCCAGCAGCTCAGGGGTTACTGAAGCTTTCTTT | CASSSGVTEAFF
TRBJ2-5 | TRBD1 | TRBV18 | TGTGCCAGCTCAAACTACTCGACAGGGGGTTTTGAGACCCAGTACTTC | CASSNYSTGGFETQYF
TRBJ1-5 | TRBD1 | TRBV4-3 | TGCGCCAGCAGCCAGGAAACAGGGGATCAGCCCCAGCATTTT | CASSQETGDQPQHF
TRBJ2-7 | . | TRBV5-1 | TGCGCCAGCAGCTTGGAACGGGGTGAGTCCGAGCAGTACTTC | CASSLERGESEQYF
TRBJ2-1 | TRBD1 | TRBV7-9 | TGTGCCAGCAGCTTTAGGGACAGGGGGCACAATGAGCAGTTCTTC | CASSFRDRGHNEQFF
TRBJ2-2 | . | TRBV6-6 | TGTGCCAGCAGTCCCCAGGGGTCGAACACCGGGGAGCTGTTTTTT | CASSPQGSNTGELFF
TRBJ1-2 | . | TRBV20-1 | TGCAGTGCAAATGGCGGCTATGGCTACACCTTC | CSANGGYGYTF
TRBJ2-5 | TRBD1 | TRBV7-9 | TGTGCCAGCAGCTGGGGACAGGGGGTGGGAGAGACCCAGTACTTC | CASSWGQGVGETQYF
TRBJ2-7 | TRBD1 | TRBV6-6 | TGTGCCAGCAGCCGCGGGACAGGGCTCGAGCAGTACTTC | CASSRGTGLEQYF
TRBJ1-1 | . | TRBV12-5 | TGTGCTAGTGGACAGTGGGGGGGCACTGAAGCTTTCTTT | CASGQWGGTEAFF